This T cell receptor beta chain was identified during a study of blood T cell repertoires in COVID-19. Background on the study: The United States, Italy and Spain were the sources of the acute and convalescent COVID-19 samples. PBMCs, B-cell-depleted T cells, or T cells were the source of the cDNA or gDNA that made up the material.

Original data processing: Scientists estimated how many nucleated cells there were by amplifying reference gene primers. Only in-frame clones appear in the TCRdb table, and some are missing; sequencing was by immunoSEQ multiplex PCR. The V and J calls and the clone size are those of that table, but D and trimming were determined from the DNA. The sample consists of fewer than 95,000 clones, 70% to 90% of them appearing once. The CDR3 runs to 16 residues. The V segment lost 3 bases and the J segment 7 bases; nucleotides outside the gene matches: 11. Germline assignment: CDR1 LGHDT and CDR2 YNNKEL (reference sequence).

The receptor's source is a woman aged 80 or older with acute or convalescent COVID-19. This sequence joins TRBV3-1 (or the pseudogene TRBV3-2) and TRBJ2-2, with 7 bases that match TRBD1. Sequencing was done on a sample of peripheral blood. The CDR3, as DNA: TGTGCCAGCAGCCAGCCCGACAGGGTCGACCACGGGGAGCTGTTTTTT. Its protein product is CASSQPDRVDHGELFF.